This T cell receptor beta chain was obtained from a study of blood T cell repertoires in COVID-19. Study overall: From T cells, B-cell-depleted T cells, or PBMCs came the material, which was cDNA or gDNA.

The trim removed 5 bases at V and 2 bases at J, leaving 3 bases unmatched. This CDR3 spans 15 amino acids. CDR1 SEHNR and CDR2 FQNEAQ come from the germline V gene (reference sequence). The data were produced by immunoSEQ multiplex PCR, yet TCRdb's version contains in-frame clones alone and is incomplete. The sample includes around 100,000 clones, 87% of them seen just once. The sequence was obtained from a human donor in a cohort sampled during active COVID-19. The rearrangement links TRBV7-9 to TRBJ2-7, with 13 bases fitting TRBD2. Sequencing was carried out using peripheral blood. This chain's CDR3 is CASSPGTSGAYEQYF. For the CDR3, the DNA is TGTGCCAGCAGCCCGGGGACTAGCGGGGCCTACGAGCAGTACTTC. Complete variable domain (other parts from reference TRBV7-9 and TRBJ2-7): DTGVSQNPRHKITKRGQNVTFRCDPISEHNRLYWYRQTLGQGPEFLTYFQNEAQLEKSRLLSDRFSAERPKGSFSTLEIQRTEQGDSAMYLCASSPGTSGAYEQYFGPGTRLTVT.